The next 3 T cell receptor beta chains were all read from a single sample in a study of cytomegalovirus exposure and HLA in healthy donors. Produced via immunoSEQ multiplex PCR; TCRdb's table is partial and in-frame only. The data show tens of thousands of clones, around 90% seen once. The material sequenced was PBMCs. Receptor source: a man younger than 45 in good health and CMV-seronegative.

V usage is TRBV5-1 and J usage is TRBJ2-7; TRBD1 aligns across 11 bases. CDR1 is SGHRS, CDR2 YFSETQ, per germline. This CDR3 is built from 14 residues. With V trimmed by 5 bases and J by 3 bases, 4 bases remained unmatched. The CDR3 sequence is CASRYGTGGYEQYF. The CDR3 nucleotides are TGCGCCAGCAGGTACGGGACAGGGGGCTACGAGCAGTACTTC. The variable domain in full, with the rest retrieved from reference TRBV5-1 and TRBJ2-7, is KAGVTQTPRYLIKTRGQQVTLSCSPISGHRSVSWYQQTPGQGLQFLFEYFSETQRNKGNFPGRFSGRQFSNSRSEMNVSTLELGDSALYLCASRYGTGGYEQYFGPGTRLTVT.

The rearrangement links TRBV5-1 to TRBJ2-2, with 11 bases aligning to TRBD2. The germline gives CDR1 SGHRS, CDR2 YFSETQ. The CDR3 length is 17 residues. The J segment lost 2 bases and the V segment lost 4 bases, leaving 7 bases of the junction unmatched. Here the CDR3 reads CASSEGTSGYNTGELFF. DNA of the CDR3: TGCGCCAGCAGCGAAGGGACTAGCGGCTACAACACCGGGGAGCTGTTTTTT.

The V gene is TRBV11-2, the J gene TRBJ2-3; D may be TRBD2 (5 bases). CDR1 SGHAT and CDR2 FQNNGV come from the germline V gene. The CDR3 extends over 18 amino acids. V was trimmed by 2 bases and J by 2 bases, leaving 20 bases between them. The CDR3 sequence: CASSLIGILRIPTDTQYF. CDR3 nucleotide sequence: TGTGCCAGCAGCTTAATCGGGATCCTACGAATACCCACAGATACGCAGTATTTT.